This T cell receptor beta chain was recorded in a study of T cell repertoires in cytomegalovirus infection. On the study more broadly: The authors relied on CMV epitopes, both recently identified HLA-C-restricted and well-studied HLA-B-restricted. Public TCR beta signatures marked donors with CMV infection and the matching HLA.

A remark on this clonotype: Its matching antigen is unknown.

The study's findings and limits: Predominance within the ex vivo response was attributable to HLA-C-restricted CMV-specific TCR beta clonotypes.

In TCRdb, the reads were re-called with MiXCR into one record per CDR3 protein. The table lists hundreds of thousands of distinct CDR3 sequences, around 29% of them singletons. The sequencing used cultured PBMCs, collected from culture after CMV antigen stimulation. The TCR was taken from a human donor in good health (CMV status not recorded). Some clones in this sample may be carry-over from other donors' samples.

The CDR3 coding sequence is TGTGCCAGCAGTTTACCCTTCGGACTAGCGGGAGTCCAAGAGACCCAGTACTTC. Translating it yields CASSLPFGLAGVQETQYF. This chain links TRBV12-3 or TRBV12-4 with TRBJ2-5; 13 bases map to TRBD2. Trimming took 2 bases from V and 1 from J; bases not matched to a gene: 7. The CDR3 covers 18 residues.